Listed here is a single TCR beta chain. Germline CDR1 and CDR2: SGHTA and FQGTGA. The CDR3 length is 14 residues. V shed 5 bases and J 4 bases; nucleotides not matched to a gene: 4. The data originate from a study of cytomegalovirus exposure and HLA in healthy donors. Both 60 Vbeta primers and 13 Jbeta primers went into the PCR. Produced via immunoSEQ multiplex PCR; TCRdb's table is partial and in-frame only. The table has roughly 160,000 clones, 77% seen once. This sequence was found in a young woman in good health and CMV-seronegative. V usage is TRBV7-3 and J usage is TRBJ2-1; TRBD1 aligns across 8 bases. The sequenced material came from PBMCs. The CDR3 loop is CASSAGQDYNEQFF. The CDR3 DNA is TGTGCCAGCAGCGCGGGACAGGATTACAATGAGCAGTTCTTC.